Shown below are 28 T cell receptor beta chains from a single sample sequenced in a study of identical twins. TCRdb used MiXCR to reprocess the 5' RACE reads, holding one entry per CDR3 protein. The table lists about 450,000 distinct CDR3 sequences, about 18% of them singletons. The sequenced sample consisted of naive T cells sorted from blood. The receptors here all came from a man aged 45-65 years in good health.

CDR3 amino acids: CASMWDTSSGNTIYF. CDR3 coding DNA: TGCGCCAGCATGTGGGACACAAGCTCTGGAAACACCATATATTTT. This sequence joins TRBV5-1 and TRBJ1-3, with D possibly matching TRBD1 (6 bases). The CDR3 totals 15 residues. The germline gives CDR1 SGHRS, CDR2 YFSETQ. V lost 6 bases to trimming and J lost 0 bases, with 13 bases between them.

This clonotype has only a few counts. The CDR3 bases are TGCGCCAGCAGCCGTGTCAGCGAGGGACAGGGGGTCGAGCAGTACTTC. As protein: CASSRVSEGQGVEQYF. V usage is TRBV4-3 and J usage is TRBJ2-7, with 11 bases aligning to TRBD1. Trimming removed 4 bases from V and 6 bases from J; junction bases left unmatched: 11. The CDR3 contains 16 residues. Germline loops: CDR1 LGHNA, CDR2 YSLEER.

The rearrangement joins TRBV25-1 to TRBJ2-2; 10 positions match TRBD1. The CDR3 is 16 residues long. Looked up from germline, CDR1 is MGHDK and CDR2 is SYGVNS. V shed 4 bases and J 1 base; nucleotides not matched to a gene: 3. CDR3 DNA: TGTGCCAGCAGTGCTTGGACAGGGGGGAACACCGGGGAGCTGTTTTTT. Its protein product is CASSAWTGGNTGELFF.

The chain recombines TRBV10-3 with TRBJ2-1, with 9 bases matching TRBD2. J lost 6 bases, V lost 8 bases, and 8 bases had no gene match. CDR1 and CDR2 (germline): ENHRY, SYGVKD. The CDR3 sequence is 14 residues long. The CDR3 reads CAIGGGRAFNEQFF. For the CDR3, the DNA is TGTGCCATCGGTGGCGGGAGGGCCTTCAATGAGCAGTTCTTC.

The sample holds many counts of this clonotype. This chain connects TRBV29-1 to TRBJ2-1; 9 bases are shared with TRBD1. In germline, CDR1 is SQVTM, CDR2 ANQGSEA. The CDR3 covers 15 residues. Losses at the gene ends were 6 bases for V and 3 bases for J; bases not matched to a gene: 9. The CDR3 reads CSVPRVDRGYNEQFF. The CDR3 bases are TGCAGCGTCCCCAGGGTGGACAGGGGCTACAATGAGCAGTTCTTC.

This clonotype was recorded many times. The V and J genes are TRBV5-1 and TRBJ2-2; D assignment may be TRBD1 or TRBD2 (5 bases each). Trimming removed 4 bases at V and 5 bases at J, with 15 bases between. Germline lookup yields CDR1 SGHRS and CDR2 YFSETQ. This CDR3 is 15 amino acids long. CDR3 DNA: TGCGCCAGCAGCCCGGGACGGATGGGGACCGGGGAGCTGTTTTTT. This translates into CASSPGRMGTGELFF.

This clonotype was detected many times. CDR3: CSANGGTGSYEQYF. The CDR3 DNA follows: TGCAGCGCAAATGGGGGGACAGGGAGCTACGAGCAGTACTTC. The chain uses TRBV29-1 and TRBJ2-7; 9 bases match TRBD1. Germline CDR1 and CDR2: SQVTM and ANQGSEA. The CDR3 runs 14 residues. J was trimmed by 3 bases and V by 7 bases; bases with no gene match: 10.

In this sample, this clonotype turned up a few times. The CDR3 loop reads CSAPGQGDQPQHF. For the CDR3, the DNA is TGCAGTGCTCCGGGACAGGGCGATCAGCCCCAGCATTTT. V gene TRBV20-1 combines with J gene TRBJ1-5; 9 nucleotides line up with TRBD1. The V segment lost 5 bases and the J segment 5 bases; nucleotides outside the gene matches: 4. Germline lookup yields CDR1 DFQATT and CDR2 SNEGSKA (reference sequence). The CDR3 loop spans 13 amino acids.

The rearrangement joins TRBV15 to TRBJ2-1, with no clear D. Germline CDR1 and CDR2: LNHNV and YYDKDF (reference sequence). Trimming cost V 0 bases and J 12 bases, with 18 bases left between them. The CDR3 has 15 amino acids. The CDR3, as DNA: TGTGCCACCAGCAGAGAGGGGATCGACGGATCGCGGCAGTTCTTC. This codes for CATSREGIDGSRQFF.

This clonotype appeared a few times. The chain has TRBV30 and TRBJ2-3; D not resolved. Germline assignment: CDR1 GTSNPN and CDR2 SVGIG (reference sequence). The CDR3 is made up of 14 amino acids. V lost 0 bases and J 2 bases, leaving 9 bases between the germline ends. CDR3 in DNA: TGTGCCTGGAGTGTATTTGGGGTCACAGATACGCAGTATTTT. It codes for CAWSVFGVTDTQYF.

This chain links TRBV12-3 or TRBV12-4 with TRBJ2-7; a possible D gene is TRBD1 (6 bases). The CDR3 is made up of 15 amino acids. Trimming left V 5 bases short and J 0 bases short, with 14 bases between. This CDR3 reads CASSPRGIPSYEQYF. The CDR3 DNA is TGTGCCAGCAGTCCTAGGGGGATTCCCTCCTACGAGCAGTACTTC.

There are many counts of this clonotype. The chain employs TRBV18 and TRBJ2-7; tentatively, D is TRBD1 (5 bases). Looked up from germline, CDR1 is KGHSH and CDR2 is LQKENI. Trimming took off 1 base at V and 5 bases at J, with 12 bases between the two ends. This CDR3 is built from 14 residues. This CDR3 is CASSPQRGWDEQYF. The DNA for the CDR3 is TGTGCCAGCTCACCACAAAGGGGATGGGACGAGCAGTACTTC.

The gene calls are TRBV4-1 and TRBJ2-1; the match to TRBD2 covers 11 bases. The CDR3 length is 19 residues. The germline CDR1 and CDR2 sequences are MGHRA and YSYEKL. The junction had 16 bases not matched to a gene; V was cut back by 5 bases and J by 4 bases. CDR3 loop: CASSASGGPIRTSYNEQFF. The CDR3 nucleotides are TGCGCCAGCAGCGCTAGCGGGGGGCCGATCCGGACGTCATACAATGAGCAGTTCTTC.

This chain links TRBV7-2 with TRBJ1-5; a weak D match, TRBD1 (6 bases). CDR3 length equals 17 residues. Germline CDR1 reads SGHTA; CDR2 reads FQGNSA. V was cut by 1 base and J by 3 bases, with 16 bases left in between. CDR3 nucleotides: TGTGCCAGCAGCTTAGGGCGGGGCAGGGGAAACAATCAGCCCCAGCATTTT. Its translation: CASSLGRGRGNNQPQHF. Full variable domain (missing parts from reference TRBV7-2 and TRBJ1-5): GAGVSQSPSNKVTEKGKDVELRCDPISGHTALYWYRQSLGQGLEFLIYFQGNSAPDKSGLPSDRFSAERTGGSVSTLTIQRTQQEDSAVYLCASSLGRGRGNNQPQHFGDGTRLSIL.

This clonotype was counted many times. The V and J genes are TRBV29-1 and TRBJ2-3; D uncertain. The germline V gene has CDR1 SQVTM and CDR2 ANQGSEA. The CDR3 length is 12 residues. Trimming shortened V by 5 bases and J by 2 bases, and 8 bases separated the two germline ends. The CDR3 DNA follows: TGCAGCGTTATCACAGACACAGATACGCAGTATTTT. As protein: CSVITDTDTQYF.

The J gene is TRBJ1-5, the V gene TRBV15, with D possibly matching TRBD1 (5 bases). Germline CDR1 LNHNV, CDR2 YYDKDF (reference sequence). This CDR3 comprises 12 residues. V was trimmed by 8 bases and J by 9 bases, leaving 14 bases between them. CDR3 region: CATGTEVGPQHF. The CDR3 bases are TGTGCCACCGGGACGGAGGTAGGGCCCCAGCATTTT.

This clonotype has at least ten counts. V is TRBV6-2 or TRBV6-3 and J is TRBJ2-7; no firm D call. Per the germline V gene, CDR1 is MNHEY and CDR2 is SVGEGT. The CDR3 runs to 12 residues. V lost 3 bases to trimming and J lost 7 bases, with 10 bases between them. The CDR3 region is CASSYLAREQYF. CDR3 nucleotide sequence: TGTGCCAGCAGTTATTTGGCGCGGGAGCAGTACTTC.

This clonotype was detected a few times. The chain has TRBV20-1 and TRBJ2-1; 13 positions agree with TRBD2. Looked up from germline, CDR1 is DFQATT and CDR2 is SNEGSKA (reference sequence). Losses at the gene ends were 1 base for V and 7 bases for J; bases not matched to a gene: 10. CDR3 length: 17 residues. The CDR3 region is CSARVPGLAGIRNEQFF. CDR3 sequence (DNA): TGCAGTGCTAGAGTCCCGGGACTAGCGGGAATCCGGAATGAGCAGTTCTTC.

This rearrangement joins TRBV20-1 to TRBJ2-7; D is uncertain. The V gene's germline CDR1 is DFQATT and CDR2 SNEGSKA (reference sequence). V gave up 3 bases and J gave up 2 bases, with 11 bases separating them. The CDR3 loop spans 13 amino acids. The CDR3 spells CSASGLNPYEQYF. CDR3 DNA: TGCAGTGCTAGCGGGCTGAACCCCTACGAGCAGTACTTC.

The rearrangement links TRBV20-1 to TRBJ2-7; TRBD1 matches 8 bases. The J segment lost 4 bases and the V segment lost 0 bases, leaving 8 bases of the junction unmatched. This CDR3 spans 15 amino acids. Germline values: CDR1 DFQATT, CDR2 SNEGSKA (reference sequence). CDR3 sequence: CSARDSRQGRYEQYF. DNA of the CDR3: TGCAGTGCTAGAGATTCCCGACAGGGGAGATACGAGCAGTACTTC.

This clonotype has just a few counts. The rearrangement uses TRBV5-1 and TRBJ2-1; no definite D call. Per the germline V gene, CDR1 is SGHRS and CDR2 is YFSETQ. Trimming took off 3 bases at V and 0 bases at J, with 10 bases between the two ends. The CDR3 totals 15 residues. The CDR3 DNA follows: TGCGCCAGCAGCTACGCAAGAGGCTCCTACAATGAGCAGTTCTTC. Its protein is CASSYARGSYNEQFF.

CDR3 region: CATSREGLGPTDTQYF. The CDR3 DNA reads as TGTGCCACCAGCAGAGAGGGCCTGGGACCCACAGATACGCAGTATTTT. This chain connects TRBV15 to TRBJ2-3; D could derive from TRBD1 or TRBD2 (5 bases each). The germline gives CDR1 LNHNV, CDR2 YYDKDF (reference sequence). The length of the CDR3 is 16 residues. V lost 0 bases to trimming and J lost 2 bases, with 12 bases between them.

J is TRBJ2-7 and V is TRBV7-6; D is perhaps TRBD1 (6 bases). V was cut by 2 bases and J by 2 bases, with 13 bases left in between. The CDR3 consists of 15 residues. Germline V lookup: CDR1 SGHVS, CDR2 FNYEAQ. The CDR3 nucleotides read TGTGCCAGCAGCTTAAGGGGCAGGGACACCTACGAGCAGTACTTC. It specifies CASSLRGRDTYEQYF.

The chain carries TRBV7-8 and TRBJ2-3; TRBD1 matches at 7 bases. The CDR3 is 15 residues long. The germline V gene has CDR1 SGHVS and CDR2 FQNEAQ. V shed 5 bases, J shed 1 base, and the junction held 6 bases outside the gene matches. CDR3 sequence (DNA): TGTGCCAGCAGCAACACAGGGGTAGGCACAGATACGCAGTATTTT. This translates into CASSNTGVGTDTQYF.

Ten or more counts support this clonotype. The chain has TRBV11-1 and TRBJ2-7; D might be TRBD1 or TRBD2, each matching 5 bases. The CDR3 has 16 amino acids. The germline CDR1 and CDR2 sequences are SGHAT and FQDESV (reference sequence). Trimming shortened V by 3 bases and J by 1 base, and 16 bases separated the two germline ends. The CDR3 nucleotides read TGTGCCAGCAGCTTTATTCTGGGGACGGAGTCCTACGAGCAGTACTTC. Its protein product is CASSFILGTESYEQYF.

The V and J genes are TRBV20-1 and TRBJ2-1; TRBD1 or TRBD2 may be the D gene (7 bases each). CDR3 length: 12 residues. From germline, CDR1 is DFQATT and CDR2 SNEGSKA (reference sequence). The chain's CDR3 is CSPRGGYNEQFF. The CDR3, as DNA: TGCAGCCCCAGGGGGGGCTACAATGAGCAGTTCTTC.

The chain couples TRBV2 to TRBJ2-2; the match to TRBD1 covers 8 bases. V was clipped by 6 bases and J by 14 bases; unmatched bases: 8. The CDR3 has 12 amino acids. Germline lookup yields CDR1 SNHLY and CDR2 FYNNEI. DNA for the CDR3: TGTGCCAGCAGCGAGACAGGGGCAGGTCTGTTTTTT. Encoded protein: CASSETGAGLFF. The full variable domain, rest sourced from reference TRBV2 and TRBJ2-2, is EPEVTQTPSHQVTQMGQEVILRCVPISNHLYFYWYRQILGQKVEFLVSFYNNEISEKSEIFDDQFSVERPDGSNFTLKIRSTKLEDSAMYFCASSETGAGLFFGEGSRLTVL.

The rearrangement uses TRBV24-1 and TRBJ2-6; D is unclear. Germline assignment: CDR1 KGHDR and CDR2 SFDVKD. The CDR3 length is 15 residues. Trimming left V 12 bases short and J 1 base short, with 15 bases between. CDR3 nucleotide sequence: TGTGCCGCCTGGAGCTTAGTTTCTGGGGCCAACGTCCTGACTTTC. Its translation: CAAWSLVSGANVLTF.